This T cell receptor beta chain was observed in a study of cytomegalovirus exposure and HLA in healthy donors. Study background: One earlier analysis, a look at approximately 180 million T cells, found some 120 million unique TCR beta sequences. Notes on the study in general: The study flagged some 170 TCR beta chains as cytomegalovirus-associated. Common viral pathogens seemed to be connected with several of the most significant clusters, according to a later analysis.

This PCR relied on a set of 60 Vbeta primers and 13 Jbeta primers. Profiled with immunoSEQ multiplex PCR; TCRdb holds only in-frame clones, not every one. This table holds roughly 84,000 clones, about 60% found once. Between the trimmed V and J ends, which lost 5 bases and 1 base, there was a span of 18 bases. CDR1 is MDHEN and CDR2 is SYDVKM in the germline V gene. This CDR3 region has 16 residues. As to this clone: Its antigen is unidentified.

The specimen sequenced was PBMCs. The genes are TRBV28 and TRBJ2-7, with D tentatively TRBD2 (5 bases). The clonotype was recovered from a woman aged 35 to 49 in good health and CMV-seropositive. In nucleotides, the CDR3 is TGTGCCAGCAGTCCCCTATCCTTAGCGCTGTCCTACGAGCAGTACTTC. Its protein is CASSPLSLALSYEQYF.